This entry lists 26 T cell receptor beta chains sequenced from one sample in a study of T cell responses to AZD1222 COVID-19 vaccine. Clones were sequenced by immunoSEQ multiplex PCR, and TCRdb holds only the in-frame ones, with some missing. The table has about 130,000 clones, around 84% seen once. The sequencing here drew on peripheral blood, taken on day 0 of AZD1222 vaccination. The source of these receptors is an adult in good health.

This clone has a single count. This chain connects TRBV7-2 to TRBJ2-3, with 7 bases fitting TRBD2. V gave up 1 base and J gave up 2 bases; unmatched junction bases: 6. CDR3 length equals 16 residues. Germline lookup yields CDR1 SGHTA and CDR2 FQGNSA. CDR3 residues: CASSLVAGTTTDTQYF. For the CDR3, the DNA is TGTGCCAGCAGCTTAGTAGCCGGGACTACCACAGATACGCAGTATTTT.

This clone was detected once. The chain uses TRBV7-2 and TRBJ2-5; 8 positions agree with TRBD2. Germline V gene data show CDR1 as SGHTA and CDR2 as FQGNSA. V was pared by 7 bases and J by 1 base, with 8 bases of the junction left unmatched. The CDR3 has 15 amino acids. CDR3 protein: CASTVTSGAQETQYF. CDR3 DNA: TGTGCCAGCACCGTAACTAGCGGCGCCCAAGAGACCCAGTACTTC.

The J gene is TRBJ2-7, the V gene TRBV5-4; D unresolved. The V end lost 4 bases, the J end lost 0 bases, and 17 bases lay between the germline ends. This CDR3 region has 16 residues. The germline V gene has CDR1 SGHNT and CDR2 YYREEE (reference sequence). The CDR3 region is CASSDSRHRNSYEQYF. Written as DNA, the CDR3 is TGTGCCAGCAGCGACTCCCGACACCGGAACTCCTACGAGCAGTACTTC.

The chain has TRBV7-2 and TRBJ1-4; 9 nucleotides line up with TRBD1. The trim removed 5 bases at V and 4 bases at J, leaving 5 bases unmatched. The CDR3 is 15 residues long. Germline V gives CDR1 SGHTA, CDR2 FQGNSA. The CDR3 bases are TGTGCCAGCAGCCGTGACAGGGGGATTAATGAAAAACTGTTTTTT. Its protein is CASSRDRGINEKLFF.

Here the CDR3 DNA reads TGTGCCAGCAGCGTGAACAGCTTACCGTCTGGAAACACCATATATTTT. Its translation is CASSVNSLPSGNTIYF. The chain has TRBV9 and TRBJ1-3, with D unclear. This CDR3 contains 16 residues. Per germline, CDR1 SGDLS and CDR2 YYNGEE. Trimming left V 2 bases short and J 1 base short, with 13 bases between.

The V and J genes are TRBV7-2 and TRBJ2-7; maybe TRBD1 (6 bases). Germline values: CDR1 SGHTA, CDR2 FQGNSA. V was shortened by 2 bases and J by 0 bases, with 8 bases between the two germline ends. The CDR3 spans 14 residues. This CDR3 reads CASSLTGSSYEQYF. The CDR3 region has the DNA TGTGCCAGCAGCTTAACAGGGAGCTCCTACGAGCAGTACTTC.

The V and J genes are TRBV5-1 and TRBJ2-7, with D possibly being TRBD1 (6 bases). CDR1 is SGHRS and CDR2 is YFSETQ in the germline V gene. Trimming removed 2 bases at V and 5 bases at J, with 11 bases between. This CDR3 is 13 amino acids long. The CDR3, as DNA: TGCGCCAGCAGCTTCGGACAGAGAGACGAGCAGTACTTC. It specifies CASSFGQRDEQYF.

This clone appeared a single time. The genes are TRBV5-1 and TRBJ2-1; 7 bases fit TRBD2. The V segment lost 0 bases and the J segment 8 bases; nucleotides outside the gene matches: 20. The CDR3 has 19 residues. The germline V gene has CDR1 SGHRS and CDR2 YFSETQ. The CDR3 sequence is CASSLGGRQFNPGGYEQFF. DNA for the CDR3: TGCGCCAGCAGCTTGGGTGGAAGGCAGTTCAACCCCGGGGGGTATGAGCAGTTCTTC.

The CDR3: CASGLGSSGTDTQYF. DNA for the CDR3: TGTGCTAGTGGTCTAGGATCTTCGGGCACAGATACGCAGTATTTT. The rearrangement uses TRBV12-5 and TRBJ2-3; D is undetermined. Germline V CDR1 and CDR2: LGHNT, FRNRAP. This CDR3 contains 15 residues. Between the trimmed V and J ends, which lost 5 bases and 1 base, there was a span of 13 bases.

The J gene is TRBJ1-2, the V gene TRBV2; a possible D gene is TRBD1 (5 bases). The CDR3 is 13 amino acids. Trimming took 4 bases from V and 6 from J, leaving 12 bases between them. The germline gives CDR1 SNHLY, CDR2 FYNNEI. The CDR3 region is CASSVPGIHGYTF. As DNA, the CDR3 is TGTGCCAGCAGTGTGCCAGGGATACATGGCTACACCTTC.

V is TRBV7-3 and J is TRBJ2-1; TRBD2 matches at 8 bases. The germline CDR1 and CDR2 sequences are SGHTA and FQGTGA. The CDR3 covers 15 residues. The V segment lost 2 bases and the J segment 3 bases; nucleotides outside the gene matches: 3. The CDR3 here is CASSLWRGDYNEQFF. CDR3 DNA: TGTGCCAGCAGCTTATGGCGGGGGGACTACAATGAGCAGTTCTTC.

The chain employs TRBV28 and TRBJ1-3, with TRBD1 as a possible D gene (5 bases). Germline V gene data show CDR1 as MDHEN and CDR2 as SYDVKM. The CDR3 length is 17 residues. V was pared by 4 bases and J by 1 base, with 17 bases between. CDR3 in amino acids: CASSSLDGGGSGNTIYF. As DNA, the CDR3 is TGTGCCAGCAGTTCCCTGGACGGCGGGGGGTCTGGAAACACCATATATTTT.

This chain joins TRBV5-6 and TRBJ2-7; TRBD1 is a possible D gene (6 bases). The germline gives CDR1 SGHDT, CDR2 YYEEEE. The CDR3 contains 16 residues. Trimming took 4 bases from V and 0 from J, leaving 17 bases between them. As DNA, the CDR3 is TGTGCCAGCAGCCGCTCCGGGACAAGAAGCTCCTACGAGCAGTACTTC. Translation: CASSRSGTRSSYEQYF.

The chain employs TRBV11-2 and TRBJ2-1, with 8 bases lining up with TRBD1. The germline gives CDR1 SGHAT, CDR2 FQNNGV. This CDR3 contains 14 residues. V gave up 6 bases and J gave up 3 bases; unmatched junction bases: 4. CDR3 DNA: TGTGCCAGCAGACATGGACAGGGCTACAATGAGCAGTTCTTC. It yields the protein CASRHGQGYNEQFF.

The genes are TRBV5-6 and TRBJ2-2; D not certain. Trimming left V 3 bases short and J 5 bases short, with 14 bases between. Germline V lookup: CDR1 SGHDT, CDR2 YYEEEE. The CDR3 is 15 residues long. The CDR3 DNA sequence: TGTGCCAGCAGCTCTCTAGAAAGGTTAACCGGGGAGCTGTTTTTT. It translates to CASSSLERLTGELFF.

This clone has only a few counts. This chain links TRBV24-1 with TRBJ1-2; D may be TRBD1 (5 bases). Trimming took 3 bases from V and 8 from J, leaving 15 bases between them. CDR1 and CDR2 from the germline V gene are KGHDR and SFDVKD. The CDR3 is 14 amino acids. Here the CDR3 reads CATSDPAGTEGYTF. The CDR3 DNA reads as TGTGCCACCAGTGATCCGGCCGGGACGGAGGGCTACACCTTC.

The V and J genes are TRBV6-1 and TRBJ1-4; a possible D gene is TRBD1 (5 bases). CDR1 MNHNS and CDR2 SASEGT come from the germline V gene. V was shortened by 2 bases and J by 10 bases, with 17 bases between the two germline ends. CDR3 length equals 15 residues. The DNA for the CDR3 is TGTGCCAGCAGTGAAAGGGGTGGGGTTGTTGGAAAACTGTTTTTT. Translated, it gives CASSERGGVVGKLFF.

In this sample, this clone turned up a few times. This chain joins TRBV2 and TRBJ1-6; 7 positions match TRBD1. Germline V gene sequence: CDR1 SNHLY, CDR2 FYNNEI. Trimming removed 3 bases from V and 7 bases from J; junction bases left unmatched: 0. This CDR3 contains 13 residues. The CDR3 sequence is CASSDRGNSPLHF. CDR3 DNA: TGTGCCAGCAGTGACAGGGGGAATTCACCCCTCCACTTT.

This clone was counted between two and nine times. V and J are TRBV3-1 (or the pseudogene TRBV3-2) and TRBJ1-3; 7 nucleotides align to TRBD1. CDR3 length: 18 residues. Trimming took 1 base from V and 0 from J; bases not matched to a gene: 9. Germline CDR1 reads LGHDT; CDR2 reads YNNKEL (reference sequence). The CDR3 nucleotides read TGTGCCAGCAGCCAAGGGGGGACGACAGGGAGCTCTGGAAACACCATATATTTT. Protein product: CASSQGGTTGSSGNTIYF.

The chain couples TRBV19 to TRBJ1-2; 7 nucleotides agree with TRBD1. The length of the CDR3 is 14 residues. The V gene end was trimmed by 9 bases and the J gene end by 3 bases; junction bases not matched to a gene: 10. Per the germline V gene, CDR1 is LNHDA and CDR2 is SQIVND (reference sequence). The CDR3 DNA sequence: TGTGCCAGCCGGACCCCCGGGACAGACTATGGCTACACCTTC. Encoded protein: CASRTPGTDYGYTF.

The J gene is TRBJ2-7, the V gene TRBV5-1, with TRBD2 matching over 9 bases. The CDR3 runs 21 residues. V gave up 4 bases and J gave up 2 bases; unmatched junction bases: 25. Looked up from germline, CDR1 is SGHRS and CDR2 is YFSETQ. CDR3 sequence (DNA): TGCGCCAGCAGCAGCCAGGGGCCCGGGACTAGCTTTCCGCATGTGGCCTACGAGCAGTACTTC. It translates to CASSSQGPGTSFPHVAYEQYF.

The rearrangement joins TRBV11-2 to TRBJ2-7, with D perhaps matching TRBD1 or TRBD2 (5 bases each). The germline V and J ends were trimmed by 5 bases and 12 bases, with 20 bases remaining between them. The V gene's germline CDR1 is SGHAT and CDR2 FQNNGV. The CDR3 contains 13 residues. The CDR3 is CASSLGTSKPGYF. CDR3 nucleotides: TGTGCCAGCAGCCTCGGGACCTCGAAACCAGGGTACTTC.

CDR3 residues: CASSQAPRGHSYEQYF. The CDR3 DNA reads as TGCGCCAGCAGCCAAGCACCACGGGGACATTCCTACGAGCAGTACTTC. The chain carries TRBV4-1 and TRBJ2-7; D is possibly TRBD1 (6 bases). Germline V lookup: CDR1 MGHRA, CDR2 YSYEKL. V lost 1 base to trimming and J lost 1 base, with 14 bases between them. The CDR3 has 16 amino acids.

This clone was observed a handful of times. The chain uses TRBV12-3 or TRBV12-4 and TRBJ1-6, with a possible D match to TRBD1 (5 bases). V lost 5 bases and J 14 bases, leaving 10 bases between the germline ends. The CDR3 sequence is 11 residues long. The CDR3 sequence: CASSKGQALHF. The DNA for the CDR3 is TGTGCCAGCAGTAAGGGGCAGGCCCTCCACTTT.

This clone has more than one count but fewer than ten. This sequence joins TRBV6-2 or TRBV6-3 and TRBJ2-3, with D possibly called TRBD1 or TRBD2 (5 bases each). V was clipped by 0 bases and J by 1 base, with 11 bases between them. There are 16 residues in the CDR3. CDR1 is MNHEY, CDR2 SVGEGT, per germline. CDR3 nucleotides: TGTGCCAGCAGTTACTCGATCGGGGACCGCACAGATACGCAGTATTTT. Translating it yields CASSYSIGDRTDTQYF.

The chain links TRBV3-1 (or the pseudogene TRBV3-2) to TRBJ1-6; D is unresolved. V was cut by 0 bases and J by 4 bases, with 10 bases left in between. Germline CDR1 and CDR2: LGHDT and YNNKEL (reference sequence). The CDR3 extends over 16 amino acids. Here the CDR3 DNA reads TGTGCCAGCAGCCAAGATCTTCGGTCTTATAATTCACCCCTCCACTTT. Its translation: CASSQDLRSYNSPLHF.